The clone carrying this T cell receptor (beta chain) was observed a handful of times. This CDR3 is 13 amino acids long. Per the germline V gene, CDR1 is SQVTM and CDR2 is ANQGSEA. V was shortened by 4 bases and J by 1 base, with 8 bases between the two germline ends. This sample is part of a study of regulatory T cells in long-lasting Graves disease. Construction of TCR beta libraries relied on iRepertoire HTBI primers and on Arm-PCR targeting CDR3 regions. TCRdb reanalysed the multiplex PCR reads using MiXCR and keeps one entry per CDR3 protein. The table lists 700,000 or so distinct CDR3 sequences, approximately 31% of them singletons, with about two fifths in the top ten. This sample's time point: persistent/refractory GD, antithyroid drugs over 5 years with positive TRAb. PBMCs provided the RNA from which the TCR library was made.

The chain employs TRBV29-1 and TRBJ1-5; D is possibly TRBD1 (6 bases). Sequencing used peripheral blood mononuclear cells (PBMCs), obtained when the disease was refractory, from a patient treated with antithyroid drugs. The source of this sequence is a female donor with Graves disease. CDR3 nucleotide sequence: TGCAGCGTTGTAGGACAGAGCAATCAGCCCCAGCATTTT. As protein: CSVVGQSNQPQHF.